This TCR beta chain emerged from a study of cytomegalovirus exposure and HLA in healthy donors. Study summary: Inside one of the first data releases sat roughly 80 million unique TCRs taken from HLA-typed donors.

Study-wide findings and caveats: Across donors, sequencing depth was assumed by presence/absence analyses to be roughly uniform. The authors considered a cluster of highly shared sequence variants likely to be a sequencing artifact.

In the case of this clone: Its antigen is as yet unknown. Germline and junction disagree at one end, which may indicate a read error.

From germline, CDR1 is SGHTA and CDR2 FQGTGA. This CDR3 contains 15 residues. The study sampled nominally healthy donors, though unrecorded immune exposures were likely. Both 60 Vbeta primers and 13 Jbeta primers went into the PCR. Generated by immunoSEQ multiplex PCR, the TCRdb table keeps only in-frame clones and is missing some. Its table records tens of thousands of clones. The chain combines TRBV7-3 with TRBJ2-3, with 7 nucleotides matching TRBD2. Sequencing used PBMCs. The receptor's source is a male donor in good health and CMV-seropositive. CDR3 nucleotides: TGTGCCAGCAGCTTAGGCGGGAGATGGTCAGATAAGCAGTATTTT. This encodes CASSLGGRWSDKQYF.